The clone carrying this TCR beta chain was recorded at least ten times. Its antigen is still unknown. The entry originates in a study of neurological immune-mediated disorders. Study results and caveats: Multiple sclerosis was found to have the least TCR clonal expansion, below healthy controls, and HTLV-1-associated myelopathy the most. CDR3 amino acid sequences found in expanded clones were never shared across subjects, suggesting private repertoires in all groups.

Synthesis of cDNA was performed by 5'RACE using 10-nucleotide random UMIs. TCRdb re-analysed the 5' RACE reads in MiXCR, keeping a single row per CDR3 protein. The sample shows about 57,000 distinct CDR3 sequences, about an eighth of them seen only once. Trimming at V came to 4 bases and at J to 4 bases, leaving 10 bases not matched to a gene. The CDR3 has 16 residues. The germline V gene encodes CDR1 SGHRS and CDR2 YFSETQ. The gene calls are TRBV5-1 and TRBJ2-5, with 10 positions matching TRBD1. The sequence was collected from an older woman with HTLV-1-associated myelopathy (HAM/TSP). The sample taken for sequencing was PBMCs. CDR3 in DNA: TGCGCCAGCAGCGTGCCGGGACAGGGGAGTTCAGAGACCCAGTACTTC. It specifies CASSVPGQGSSETQYF.